Below are 17 T cell receptor beta chains sequenced from a single sample in a study of shared clonotypes between healthy human individuals. Profiled with immunoSEQ multiplex PCR; TCRdb holds only in-frame clones, not every one. The sample yields around 2.1 million clones, around 95% seen once. Source material: naive CD4+ T cells sorted from blood. Subset denoted: CD45RA+ positively selected. Receptor source: a man aged 18-30 years in good health.

The V and J genes are TRBV5-6 and TRBJ1-5, with D unclear. Trimming removed 0 bases at V and 6 bases at J, with 10 bases between. The germline V gene encodes CDR1 SGHDT and CDR2 YYEEEE. The CDR3 extends over 14 amino acids. CDR3 DNA sequence: TGTGCCAGCAGCTTGGCTGGGGAGCGTCAGCCCCAGCATTTT. Translation gives CASSLAGERQPQHF.

This chain uses TRBV6-5 with TRBJ1-1; a possible D gene is TRBD1 (5 bases). This CDR3 comprises 14 residues. V was shortened by 11 bases and J by 2 bases, with 18 bases between the two germline ends. In germline, CDR1 is MNHEY, CDR2 SVGAGI. The CDR3 loop reads CAARATQGNTEAFF. The CDR3 region has the DNA TGTGCCGCCAGAGCCACTCAGGGCAACACTGAAGCTTTCTTT.

A word on this clone: Other DNA sequences in the sample encode the same CDR3. The V and J genes are TRBV18 and TRBJ2-7; tentative D call: TRBD2 (6 bases). The CDR3 loop spans 15 amino acids. Germline V gene lookup returns CDR1 KGHSH and CDR2 LQKENI. Trimming stripped 3 bases from V and 2 bases from J, with 14 bases between. In nucleotides, the CDR3 is TGTGCCAGCTCACCCCGGGGGACGGGCACCTACGAGCAGTACTTC. Translating it yields CASSPRGTGTYEQYF.

The chain carries TRBV6-5 and TRBJ1-1, with a tentative D call TRBD1 (5 bases). CDR3 size: 16 residues. Germline V gene data show CDR1 as MNHEY and CDR2 as SVGAGI. V was pared by 2 bases and J by 3 bases, with 16 bases between. CDR3 residues: CASSYGASQADTEAFF. The CDR3 region has the DNA TGTGCCAGCAGTTACGGGGCGAGTCAGGCTGACACTGAAGCTTTCTTT.

The chain uses TRBV27 and TRBJ1-2, with D possibly TRBD1 on 5 matching bases. Germline CDR1 reads MNHEY; CDR2 reads SMNVEV (reference sequence). The CDR3 loop spans 15 amino acids. The V end was cut by 4 bases, the J end by 0 bases, with 12 bases between. CDR3 sequence: CASSSPTEANYGYTF. In DNA, the CDR3 is TGTGCCAGCAGTTCGCCGACAGAAGCTAACTATGGCTACACCTTC.

The genes are TRBV6-1 and TRBJ1-6, with D perhaps matching TRBD1 (6 bases). V was pared by 2 bases and J by 4 bases, with 12 bases between. The length of the CDR3 is 16 residues. Germline V CDR1 and CDR2: MNHNS, SASEGT. Here the CDR3 reads CASSEQGPEYNSPLHF. The DNA for the CDR3 is TGTGCCAGCAGTGAACAGGGGCCGGAGTATAATTCACCCCTCCACTTT.

The chain uses TRBV6-5 and TRBJ1-5, with 10 bases identical to TRBD1. Germline trimming cut 6 bases from V and 6 bases from J; bases unmatched to any gene: 5. Germline values: CDR1 MNHEY, CDR2 SVGAGI. There are 14 residues in the CDR3. The CDR3 sequence: CASSRDRGRQPQHF. CDR3 DNA: TGTGCCAGCAGCCGGGACAGGGGACGTCAGCCCCAGCATTTT.

The V and J genes are TRBV2 and TRBJ2-5, with D maybe TRBD2 (5 bases). This CDR3 has 11 residues. Germline V gene data show CDR1 as SNHLY and CDR2 as FYNNEI. V was cut by 1 base and J by 13 bases, with 10 bases left in between. CDR3 DNA: TGTGCCAGCAGTGAAGGGGAGCAGCGGTACTTC. Protein: CASSEGEQRYF.

This clone was counted once. The chain has TRBV10-1 and TRBJ2-4; unclear D gene. Trimming removed 7 bases at V and 6 bases at J, with 19 bases between. This CDR3 spans 15 amino acids. CDR1 is WNHNN and CDR2 is SYGVQD in the germline V gene (reference sequence). The CDR3 DNA follows: TGCGCCAGCACAAATTCGACGGATTGTAGAAACATTCAGTACTTC. Its translation is CASTNSTDCRNIQYF.

This chain links TRBV7-9 with TRBJ1-1; D perhaps matches TRBD1 (5 bases). V was trimmed by 5 bases and J by 3 bases, leaving 16 bases between them. From germline, CDR1 is SEHNR and CDR2 FQNEAQ (reference sequence). The length of the CDR3 is 15 residues. This chain's CDR3 is CASSASRMGDTEAFF. The CDR3 coding sequence is TGTGCCAGCAGCGCTTCTCGAATGGGGGACACTGAAGCTTTCTTT.

The gene calls are TRBV2 and TRBJ1-4; tentative D call: TRBD1 (5 bases). Trimming pared 7 bases from V and 8 bases from J, leaving 14 bases between. The CDR3 is made up of 13 amino acids. The germline V gene encodes CDR1 SNHLY and CDR2 FYNNEI. Written as DNA, the CDR3 is TGTGCCAGCACAGGGCCGATGAACGAAAAACTGTTTTTT. Amino acid sequence: CASTGPMNEKLFF.

This chain uses TRBV5-1 with TRBJ1-1; 9 nucleotides match TRBD1. CDR1 is SGHRS, CDR2 YFSETQ, per germline. With 3 bases clipped from V and 5 bases from J, the junction kept 5 bases outside the gene matches. This CDR3 comprises 14 residues. The CDR3 sequence: CASSYQDRGTEAFF. The CDR3 DNA sequence: TGCGCCAGCAGCTACCAGGACAGGGGAACTGAAGCTTTCTTT.

The rearrangement links TRBV18 to TRBJ1-6, with 9 bases that match TRBD1. Germline-derived CDR1 and CDR2 are KGHSH and LQKENI. Trimming took 3 bases from V and 7 from J; bases not matched to a gene: 4. This CDR3 is built from 15 residues. Here the CDR3 DNA reads TGTGCCAGCTCACCGGCGGGACAGGGAAATTCACCCCTCCACTTT. Translation: CASSPAGQGNSPLHF. The variable domain in full, with the rest retrieved from reference TRBV18 and TRBJ1-6, is NAGVMQNPRHLVRRRGQEARLRCSPMKGHSHVYWYRQLPEEGLKFMVYLQKENIIDESGMPKERFSAEFPKEGPSILRIQQVVRGDSAAYFCASSPAGQGNSPLHFGNGTRLTVT.

This clone appeared a few times. The V gene is TRBV19, the J gene TRBJ1-1; D not resolved. This CDR3 is built from 13 residues. Trimming took 4 bases from V and 1 from J, leaving 7 bases between them. Germline CDR1 and CDR2: LNHDA and SQIVND (reference sequence). DNA for the CDR3: TGTGCCAGTAGTACGACGCGGAACACTGAAGCTTTCTTT. Protein: CASSTTRNTEAFF.

The CDR3 loop is CASSGTGGYNEQYF. The CDR3 region has the DNA TGTGCCAGCAGCGGTACAGGGGGCTATAACGAGCAGTACTTC. The chain uses TRBV28 and TRBJ2-7; 9 nucleotides agree with TRBD1. Per germline, CDR1 MDHEN and CDR2 SYDVKM. The CDR3 is 14 amino acids. Unmatched junction bases numbered 8, after V lost 6 bases and J lost 5 bases.

The J gene is TRBJ1-4, the V gene TRBV2; no firm D call. Germline lookup yields CDR1 SNHLY and CDR2 FYNNEI. This CDR3 contains 17 residues. Trimming pared 6 bases from V and 0 bases from J, leaving 17 bases between. For the CDR3, the DNA is TGTGCCAGCAGAGGAGGACCAAACCCCGCAACTAATGAAAAACTGTTTTTT. Encoded protein: CASRGGPNPATNEKLFF.

This clone came up once. This chain links TRBV7-6 with TRBJ2-7, with 8 nucleotides matching TRBD2. V gave up 4 bases and J gave up 6 bases; unmatched junction bases: 11. Looked up from germline, CDR1 is SGHVS and CDR2 is FNYEAQ. The CDR3 runs to 15 residues. In DNA, the CDR3 is TGTGCCAGCAGCTCCGTAGCGGGAAGGTTGGGCGAGCAGTACTTC. Amino acid sequence: CASSSVAGRLGEQYF.